The clone carrying this T cell receptor (beta chain) was seen only a few times. Its antigen remains unidentified. Thawed unstimulated PBMCs were FACS-sorted by CD3, CD4 and CD8 into two populations. The data originate from a study of T cell clones after liver transplantation. About the study: TCRbeta sequencing after a pre-transplant mixed lymphocyte reaction identified graft-donor-reactive clones, later tracked in post-transplant blood. Subjects received no induction therapy and standard immunosuppression until randomization at 12-24 months post-transplant. Study-wide points: In most of the 8 subjects, circulating graft-donor-reactive CD4 TCRbeta sequences fell significantly after transplant.

The assay was immunoSEQ multiplex PCR, and TCRdb's table has in-frame clones only and misses some. The sample lists roughly 120,000 clones, less than 95% occurring once. Trimming took 2 bases from V and 4 from J; bases not matched to a gene: 1. This CDR3 comprises 15 residues. Germline CDR1 and CDR2: MNHEY and SVGAGI. The TCR comes from a human patient who received a liver transplant. Part of the T cell pool may stem from the graft donor. This specimen was CD4+ T cells from blood, taken 12 months after liver transplant. The V call is TRBV6-5, the J call TRBJ2-1; 11 nucleotides match TRBD2. The CDR3 loop reads CASSYRLAGYNEQFF. The CDR3 DNA sequence: TGTGCCAGCAGTTACCGACTAGCGGGGTACAATGAGCAGTTCTTC.